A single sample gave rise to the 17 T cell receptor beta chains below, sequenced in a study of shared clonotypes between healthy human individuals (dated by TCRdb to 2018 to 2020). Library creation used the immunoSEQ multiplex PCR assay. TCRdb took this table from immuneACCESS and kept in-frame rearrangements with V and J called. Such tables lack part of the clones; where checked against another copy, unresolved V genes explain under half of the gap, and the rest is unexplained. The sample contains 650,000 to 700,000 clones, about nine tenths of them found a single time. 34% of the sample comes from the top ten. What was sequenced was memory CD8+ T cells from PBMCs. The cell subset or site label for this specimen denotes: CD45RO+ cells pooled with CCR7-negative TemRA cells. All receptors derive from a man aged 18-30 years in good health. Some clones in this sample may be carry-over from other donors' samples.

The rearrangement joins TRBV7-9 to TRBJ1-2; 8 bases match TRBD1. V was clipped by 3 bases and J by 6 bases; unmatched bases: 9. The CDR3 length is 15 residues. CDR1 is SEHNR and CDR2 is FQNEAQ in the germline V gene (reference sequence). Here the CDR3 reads CASSFSETGANGYTF. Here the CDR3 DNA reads TGTGCCAGCAGCTTCTCGGAGACAGGGGCGAATGGCTACACCTTC.

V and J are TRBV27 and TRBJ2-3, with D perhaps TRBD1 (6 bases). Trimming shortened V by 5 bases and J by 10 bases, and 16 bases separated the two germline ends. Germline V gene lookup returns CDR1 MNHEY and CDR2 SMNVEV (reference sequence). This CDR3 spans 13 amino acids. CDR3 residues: CASSPYAQGSQYF. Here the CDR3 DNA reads TGTGCCAGCAGTCCCTACGCACAGGGTTCGCAGTATTTT.

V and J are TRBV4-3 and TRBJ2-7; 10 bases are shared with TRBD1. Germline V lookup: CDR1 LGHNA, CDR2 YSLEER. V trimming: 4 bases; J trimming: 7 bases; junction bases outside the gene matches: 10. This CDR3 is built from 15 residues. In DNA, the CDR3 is TGCGCCAGCAGCCCAGGAGTTGGACAGGGGGGTGAGCAGTACTTC. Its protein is CASSPGVGQGGEQYF.

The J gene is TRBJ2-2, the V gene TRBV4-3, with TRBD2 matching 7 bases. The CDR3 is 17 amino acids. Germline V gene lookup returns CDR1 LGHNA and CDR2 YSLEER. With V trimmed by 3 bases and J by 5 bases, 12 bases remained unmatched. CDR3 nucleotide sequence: TGCGCCAGCAGCCATACGTTAGCGGGCTCGGGGACCGGGGAGCTGTTTTTT. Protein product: CASSHTLAGSGTGELFF.

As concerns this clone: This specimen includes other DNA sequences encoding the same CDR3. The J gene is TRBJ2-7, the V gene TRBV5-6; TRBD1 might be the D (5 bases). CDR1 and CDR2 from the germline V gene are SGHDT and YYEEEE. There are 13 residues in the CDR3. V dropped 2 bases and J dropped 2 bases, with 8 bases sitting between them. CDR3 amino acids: CASSFRAAYEQYF. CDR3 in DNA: TGTGCCAGCAGCTTCAGGGCTGCCTACGAGCAGTACTTC.

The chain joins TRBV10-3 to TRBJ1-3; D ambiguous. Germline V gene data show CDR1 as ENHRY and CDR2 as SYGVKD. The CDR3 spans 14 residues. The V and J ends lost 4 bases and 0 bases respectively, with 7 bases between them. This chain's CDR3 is CAISGHSSGNTIYF. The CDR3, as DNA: TGTGCCATCAGTGGCCACAGCTCTGGAAACACCATATATTTT.

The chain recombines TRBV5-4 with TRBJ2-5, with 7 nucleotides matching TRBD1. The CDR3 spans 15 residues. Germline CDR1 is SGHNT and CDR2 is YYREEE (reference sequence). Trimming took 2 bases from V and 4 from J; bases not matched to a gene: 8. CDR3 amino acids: CASSFRTGRGETQYF. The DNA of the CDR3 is TGTGCCAGCAGCTTTCGGACAGGAAGGGGAGAGACCCAGTACTTC.

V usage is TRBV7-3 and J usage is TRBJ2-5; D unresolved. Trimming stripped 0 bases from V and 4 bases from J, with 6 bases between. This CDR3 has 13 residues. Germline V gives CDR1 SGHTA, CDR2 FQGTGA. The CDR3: CASSLTNLETQYF. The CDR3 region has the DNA TGTGCCAGCAGCTTAACAAATCTAGAGACCCAGTACTTC.

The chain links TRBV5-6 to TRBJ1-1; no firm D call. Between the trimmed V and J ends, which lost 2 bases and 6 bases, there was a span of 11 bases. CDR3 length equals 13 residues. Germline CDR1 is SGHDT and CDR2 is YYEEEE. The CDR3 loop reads CASSFRSDSEAFF. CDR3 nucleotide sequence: TGTGCCAGCAGCTTCCGATCGGACTCTGAAGCTTTCTTT.

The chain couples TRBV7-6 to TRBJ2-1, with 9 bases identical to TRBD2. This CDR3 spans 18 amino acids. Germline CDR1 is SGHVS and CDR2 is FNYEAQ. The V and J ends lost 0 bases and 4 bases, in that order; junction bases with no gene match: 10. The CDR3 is CASSLAVGASGTYNEQFF. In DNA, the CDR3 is TGTGCCAGCAGCTTAGCGGTGGGGGCTAGCGGGACGTACAATGAGCAGTTCTTC.

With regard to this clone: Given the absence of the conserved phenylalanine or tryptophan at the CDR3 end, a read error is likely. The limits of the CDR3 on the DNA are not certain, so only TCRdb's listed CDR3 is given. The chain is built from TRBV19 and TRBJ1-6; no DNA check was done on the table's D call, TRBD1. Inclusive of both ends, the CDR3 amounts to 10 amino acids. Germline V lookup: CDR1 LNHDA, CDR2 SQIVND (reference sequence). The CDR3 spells CASSRGPGFH.

The CDR3 nucleotides read TGTGCCAGTACCCTAGGACAGGGCGGGAACACTGAAGCTTTCTTT. It codes for CASTLGQGGNTEAFF. V and J are TRBV19 and TRBJ1-1, with TRBD1 matching over 8 bases. The CDR3 is made up of 15 amino acids. Germline CDR1 LNHDA, CDR2 SQIVND (reference sequence). V shed 7 bases, J shed 1 base, and the junction held 8 bases outside the gene matches.

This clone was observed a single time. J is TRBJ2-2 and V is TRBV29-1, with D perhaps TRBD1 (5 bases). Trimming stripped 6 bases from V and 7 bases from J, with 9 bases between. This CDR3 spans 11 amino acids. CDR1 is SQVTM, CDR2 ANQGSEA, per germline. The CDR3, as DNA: TGCAGCGTCCTAACAGGCGGGGAGCTGTTTTTT. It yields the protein CSVLTGGELFF.

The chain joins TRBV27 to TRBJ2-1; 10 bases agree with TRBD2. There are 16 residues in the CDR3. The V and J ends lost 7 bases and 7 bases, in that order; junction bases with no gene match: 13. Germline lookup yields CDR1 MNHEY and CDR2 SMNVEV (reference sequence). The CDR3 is CASTVSKAGGWNEQFF. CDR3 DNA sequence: TGTGCCAGCACCGTATCAAAAGCGGGAGGGTGGAATGAGCAGTTCTTC.

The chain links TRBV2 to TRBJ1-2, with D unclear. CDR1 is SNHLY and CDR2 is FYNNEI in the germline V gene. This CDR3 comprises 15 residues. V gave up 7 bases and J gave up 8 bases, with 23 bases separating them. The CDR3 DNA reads TGTGCCAGCATCACGGCCGAGCCCCCGTCATTAGGCTACACCTTC. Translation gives CASITAEPPSLGYTF.

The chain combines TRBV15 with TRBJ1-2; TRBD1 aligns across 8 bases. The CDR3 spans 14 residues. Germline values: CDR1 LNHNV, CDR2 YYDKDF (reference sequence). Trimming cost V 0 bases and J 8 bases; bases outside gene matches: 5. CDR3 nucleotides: TGTGCCACCAGCAGAGATCCAGGGGGCGACGGCTACACCTTC. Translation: CATSRDPGGDGYTF.

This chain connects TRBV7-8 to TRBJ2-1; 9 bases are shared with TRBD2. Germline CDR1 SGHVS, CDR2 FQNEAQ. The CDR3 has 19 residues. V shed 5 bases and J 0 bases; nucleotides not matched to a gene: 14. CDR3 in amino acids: CASSHPELAGPSSYNEQFF. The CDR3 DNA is TGTGCCAGCAGCCATCCGGAACTAGCGGGTCCTAGCTCCTACAATGAGCAGTTCTTC.